The sequence of this TCR beta chain was determined in a study of blood T cell repertoires in COVID-19. Study-wide background: There were acute and convalescent COVID-19 samples, and they came from the United States, Italy and Spain.

V lost 4 bases and J 5 bases, leaving 9 bases between the germline ends. The CDR3 sequence is 13 residues long. Germline V CDR1 and CDR2: KGHDR, SFDVKD. Across about two dozen US areas, participants ranged in age from roughly 18 to 89 years. Per the authors' pipeline: Amplification from reference gene primers served as the basis for estimated nucleated cell counts. TCRdb keeps only in-frame clones here, not all; method: immunoSEQ multiplex PCR. D and trimming were read from the DNA, whereas the V and J calls and clone size are those reported in that table. Of fewer than 250,000 clones in the sample, about 84% were seen once.

J is TRBJ2-3 and V is TRBV24-1; D is unclear. The clonotype comes from a woman aged 50 to 60 who had recovered from COVID-19. The specimen sequenced was PBMCs or T cells enriched from blood (not recorded which). This CDR3 is CATSDSPLDTQYF. The CDR3 DNA reads TGTGCCACCAGTGACTCCCCTCTAGATACGCAGTATTTT.